These 20 T cell receptor beta chains originate from one sample sequenced in a study of blood T cells in healthy people across ages. Primed by a sample-barcoded 5' primer and a J-beta primer mix, a second PCR proceeded for about 6 to 12 cycles. MiXCR was run by TCRdb on the 5' RACE reads, yielding one entry per CDR3 protein. The data hold 1,800,000 or so distinct CDR3 sequences, with about two fifths observed a single time. Input material: blood. Receptors originate from a human donor in good health.

The chain links TRBV29-1 to TRBJ2-3; 8 bases align to TRBD1. The length of the CDR3 is 13 residues. Trimming at V came to 5 bases and at J to 5 bases, leaving 6 bases not matched to a gene. Germline V gives CDR1 SQVTM, CDR2 ANQGSEA. Written as DNA, the CDR3 is TGCAGCGTTACCCGACAGGGGAGAGATACGCAGTATTTT. As protein: CSVTRQGRDTQYF.

V usage is TRBV24-1 and J usage is TRBJ1-5; possibly TRBD1 for D (5 bases). Trimming removed 4 bases at V and 3 bases at J, with 9 bases between. CDR3 size: 14 residues. Germline V CDR1 and CDR2: KGHDR, SFDVKD. In nucleotides, the CDR3 is TGTGCCACCAGTGAGTCCAGGGACAATCAGCCCCAGCATTTT. It is translated as CATSESRDNQPQHF.

This clonotype has a handful of counts. The chain recombines TRBV20-1 with TRBJ2-5, with TRBD1 identical over 9 bases. The trim removed 3 bases at V and 4 bases at J, leaving 6 bases unmatched. This CDR3 region has 14 residues. The germline CDR1 and CDR2 sequences are DFQATT and SNEGSKA (reference sequence). The CDR3 here is CSASPTGGGETQYF. DNA for the CDR3: TGCAGTGCTAGCCCCACAGGGGGCGGAGAGACCCAGTACTTC.

This clonotype has only one observation. The rearrangement joins TRBV2 to TRBJ1-6; 7 nucleotides align to TRBD1. CDR3 size: 14 residues. The germline CDR1 and CDR2 sequences are SNHLY and FYNNEI. Trimming took 11 bases from V and 7 from J; bases not matched to a gene: 11. The CDR3 region is CAGESGTDNSPLHF. CDR3 coding DNA: TGTGCCGGCGAATCCGGGACAGACAATTCACCCCTCCACTTT.

This chain uses TRBV4-3 with TRBJ2-1; tentative D call: TRBD2 (5 bases). V gave up 1 base and J gave up 9 bases, with 10 bases separating them. CDR1 is LGHNA, CDR2 YSLEER, per germline. CDR3 length: 13 residues. The CDR3 loop reads CASSQAAGVEQFF. CDR3 DNA: TGCGCCAGCAGCCAAGCCGCCGGGGTTGAGCAGTTCTTC.

The chain links TRBV4-1 to TRBJ2-3; D tentatively reads TRBD1 or TRBD2 (5 bases each). Germline CDR1 and CDR2: MGHRA and YSYEKL. Between the trimmed V and J ends, which lost 7 bases and 1 base, there was a span of 24 bases. The CDR3 consists of 18 residues. CDR3 nucleotides: TGCGCCAGCACCACCACCAGCAGCTGGGGGATCGGCACAGATACGCAGTATTTT. Encoded protein: CASTTTSSWGIGTDTQYF.

This clonotype was counted between two and nine times. The gene calls are TRBV15 and TRBJ2-5; D may match TRBD1 or TRBD2 (5 bases each). The CDR3 is 15 amino acids. The ends were cut back, 1 base at V and 1 base at J, with 10 bases in the middle. Germline-derived CDR1 and CDR2 are LNHNV and YYDKDF (reference sequence). DNA for the CDR3: TGTGCCACCAGCAGAGGAATGGGACCCCAAGAGACCCAGTACTTC. This translates into CATSRGMGPQETQYF.

Ten or more counts support this clonotype. The chain is built from TRBV5-1 and TRBJ2-6, with D perhaps TRBD1 (5 bases). With 5 bases removed from V and 4 bases from J, the gap between germline ends came to 7 bases. The germline CDR1 and CDR2 sequences are SGHRS and YFSETQ. The CDR3 has 13 amino acids. This chain's CDR3 is CASRTDGANVLTF. The CDR3 nucleotides are TGCGCCAGCAGGACAGACGGGGCCAACGTCCTGACTTTC. The full variable domain, with the rest looked up from reference TRBV5-1 and TRBJ2-6, is KAGVTQTPRYLIKTRGQQVTLSCSPISGHRSVSWYQQTPGQGLQFLFEYFSETQRNKGNFPGRFSGRQFSNSRSEMNVSTLELGDSALYLCASRTDGANVLTFGAGSRLTVL.

The chain uses TRBV2 and TRBJ1-5; the match to TRBD1 covers 7 bases. J gave up 7 bases and V 4 bases, and 10 bases lay outside the gene matches. Per the germline V gene, CDR1 is SNHLY and CDR2 is FYNNEI. This CDR3 region has 15 residues. CDR3 amino acids: CASSVLSGGQQPQHF. The CDR3 bases are TGTGCCAGCAGTGTCTTATCGGGGGGACAGCAGCCCCAGCATTTT.

This clonotype was recorded a few times. J is TRBJ2-7 and V is TRBV4-2; 7 nucleotides line up with TRBD2. CDR3 size: 14 residues. The germline V gene encodes CDR1 LGHNA and CDR2 YNFKEQ. V was pared by 0 bases and J by 2 bases, with 1 base of the junction left unmatched. The CDR3 DNA sequence: TGTGCCAGCAGCCAAGAGCGGGAGCCCTACGAGCAGTACTTC. It encodes CASSQEREPYEQYF.

This clonotype came up a few times. V gene TRBV12-3 or TRBV12-4 combines with J gene TRBJ2-3; D remains ambiguous. This CDR3 has 14 residues. V was shortened by 3 bases and J by 0 bases, with 7 bases between the two germline ends. The CDR3 DNA follows: TGTGCCAGCAGTTTTCTGGCGAGCACAGATACGCAGTATTTT. It translates to CASSFLASTDTQYF.

This clonotype was recorded a few times. The V gene is TRBV20-1, the J gene TRBJ2-7, with 8 bases that match TRBD1. The CDR3 length is 14 residues. The germline V gene has CDR1 DFQATT and CDR2 SNEGSKA (reference sequence). The CDR3 DNA reads TGCAGATGTCGCGGACAGGGCCAATCCTACGAGCAGTACTTC. Translation: CRCRGQGQSYEQYF.

This chain connects TRBV6-2 or TRBV6-3 to TRBJ2-4; no definite D call. Near its end, the DNA agrees better with TRBJ2-7, so the J call may be wrong. The V gene's germline CDR1 is MNHEY and CDR2 SVGEGT. The CDR3 is 13 amino acids. CDR3 sequence (DNA): TGTGCCAGCAGGTCAGGAATTCCTTACGAGCAGTACTTC. This translates into CASRSGIPYEQYF.

The chain carries TRBV7-8 and TRBJ2-3; 7 bases map to TRBD1. CDR1 and CDR2 from the germline V gene are SGHVS and FQNEAQ. Germline trimming cut 5 bases from V and 12 bases from J; bases unmatched to any gene: 5. This CDR3 spans 11 amino acids. For the CDR3, the DNA is TGTGCCAGCAGCCAACAGGGGCCCCAGTATTTT. It encodes CASSQQGPQYF.

This clonotype was seen more than once but under ten times. The V and J genes are TRBV7-2 and TRBJ2-7, with 9 bases that match TRBD1. J was trimmed by 5 bases and V by 7 bases; bases with no gene match: 12. CDR3 length equals 15 residues. CDR1 and CDR2 (germline): SGHTA, FQGNSA. CDR3 region: CASTTDRGKENEQYF. CDR3 DNA sequence: TGTGCCAGCACCACCGACAGGGGGAAAGAAAACGAGCAGTACTTC.

The table lists this clonotype with a few counts. This sequence joins TRBV5-4 and TRBJ1-2; D gene unclear. V shed 3 bases and J shed 2 bases, with 23 bases lying between them. CDR1 is SGHNT, CDR2 YYREEE, per germline (reference sequence). This CDR3 has 18 residues. In nucleotides, the CDR3 is TGTGCCAGCAGCTCGCCTACAGCGAGTGACCGATCCAACTATGGCTACACCTTC. Protein product: CASSSPTASDRSNYGYTF.

This clonotype appeared a few times. The chain combines TRBV20-1 with TRBJ1-6; D call uncertain. CDR3 length: 14 residues. V lost 5 bases and J 10 bases, leaving 18 bases between the germline ends. Germline V lookup: CDR1 DFQATT, CDR2 SNEGSKA (reference sequence). The CDR3 nucleotides read TGCAGTGCTGGACCTGGCGGGCTCGGGTCACCCCTCCACTTT. Its protein is CSAGPGGLGSPLHF.

J is TRBJ2-3 and V is TRBV5-1; 10 bases line up with TRBD2. J lost 0 bases, V lost 4 bases, and 8 bases had no gene match. This CDR3 has 17 amino acids. Per germline, CDR1 SGHRS and CDR2 YFSETQ. The CDR3 sequence is CASSRGLAPLSTDTQYF. As DNA, the CDR3 is TGCGCCAGCAGCAGGGGACTAGCGCCTTTGAGCACAGATACGCAGTATTTT.

Notes on this clonotype: One junction end does not reproduce the germline sequence, and a read error may be involved. V is TRBV19 and J is TRBJ2-5; D may be TRBD1 (6 bases). With the DNA end fitting TRBJ2-7 better, the J assignment may be wrong. This CDR3 contains 15 residues. The germline V gene encodes CDR1 LNHDA and CDR2 SQIVND (reference sequence). CDR3: CVSSILGTLIYEQYF. CDR3 sequence (DNA): TGTGTCAGTAGTATCCTCGGGACACTTATCTACGAGCAGTACTTC.

A few counts support this clonotype. This chain uses TRBV28 with TRBJ1-3; D call uncertain. Germline V CDR1 and CDR2: MDHEN, SYDVKM. V lost 6 bases and J lost 1, with 13 bases in between. This CDR3 has 15 residues. The CDR3 region has the DNA TGTGCCAGCAGAGCCTGGACGGGGTCTGGAAACACCATATATTTT. Translation: CASRAWTGSGNTIYF.